Shown below are 9 T cell receptor beta chains from a single sample sequenced in a study of cytomegalovirus exposure and HLA in healthy donors. The PCR made use of 60 Vbeta and 13 Jbeta primers. Measured with immunoSEQ multiplex PCR; TCRdb has only the in-frame clones, and not every one. The data hold a few hundred thousand clones, with about 77% observed a single time. Specimen: PBMCs. The receptors here all came from a woman aged 25-40 years in good health and CMV-seronegative.

The chain couples TRBV29-1 to TRBJ1-5; TRBD1 matches at 10 bases. With V trimmed by 4 bases and J by 6 bases, 3 bases remained unmatched. The CDR3 totals 13 residues. CDR1 is SQVTM and CDR2 is ANQGSEA in the germline V gene. This chain's CDR3 is CSVGQGAGQPQHF. DNA for the CDR3: TGCAGCGTTGGACAGGGGGCCGGTCAGCCCCAGCATTTT.

The V call is TRBV9, the J call TRBJ2-3, with TRBD2 matching 7 bases. The CDR3 is 14 amino acids. Per the germline V gene, CDR1 is SGDLS and CDR2 is YYNGEE. Trimming removed 3 bases from V and 6 bases from J; junction bases left unmatched: 7. The CDR3 loop reads CASSARGEDDTQYF. In nucleotides, the CDR3 is TGTGCCAGCAGCGCACGGGGGGAGGACGATACGCAGTATTTT. Drawing the rest from reference TRBV9 and TRBJ2-3, the complete variable domain is DSGVTQTPKHLITATGQRVTLRCSPRSGDLSVYWYQQSLDQGLQFLIQYYNGEERAKGNILERFSAQQFPDLHSELNLSSLELGDSALYFCASSARGEDDTQYFGPGTRLTVL.

This sequence joins TRBV7-2 and TRBJ2-1; D perhaps matches TRBD2 (5 bases). The CDR3 is 13 amino acids. V was clipped by 3 bases and J by 7 bases, with 10 bases between them. The germline CDR1 and CDR2 sequences are SGHTA and FQGNSA. This CDR3 reads CASSLNRGNEQFF. CDR3 in DNA: TGTGCCAGCAGCTTGAATCGCGGGAATGAGCAGTTCTTC. The full variable domain, in which reference TRBV7-2 and TRBJ2-1 provide the parts outside the CDR3, is GAGVSQSPSNKVTEKGKDVELRCDPISGHTALYWYRQSLGQGLEFLIYFQGNSAPDKSGLPSDRFSAERTGGSVSTLTIQRTQQEDSAVYLCASSLNRGNEQFFGPGTRLTVL.

The genes are TRBV9 and TRBJ1-1; D is unresolved. Trimming removed 6 bases from V and 10 bases from J, with 19 bases in between. The CDR3 sequence is 13 residues long. The germline V gene encodes CDR1 SGDLS and CDR2 YYNGEE. This CDR3 reads CASNLTSSLGAFF. CDR3 bases: TGTGCCAGCAACCTCACTAGCAGTTTGGGAGCTTTCTTT.

In this sample, this clone turned up a few times. The V and J genes are TRBV5-4 and TRBJ1-1; a possible D gene is TRBD1 (5 bases). Germline assignment: CDR1 SGHNT and CDR2 YYREEE (reference sequence). The V and J ends lost 2 bases and 2 bases respectively, with 10 bases between them. The CDR3 has 14 residues. CDR3 sequence: CASSFTRANTEAFF. The CDR3 DNA sequence: TGTGCCAGCAGCTTCACCAGGGCTAACACTGAAGCTTTCTTT.

This clone came up a few times. The CDR3 DNA reads TGTGCCAGCAGTTACTCGAATACAGGGCCTAATCAGCCCCAGCATTTT. It specifies CASSYSNTGPNQPQHF. The chain carries TRBV6-6 and TRBJ1-5, with D tentatively TRBD1 (6 bases). Trimming took off 0 bases at V and 4 bases at J, with 13 bases between the two ends. CDR1 is MNHNY and CDR2 is SVGAGI in the germline V gene (reference sequence). The CDR3 sequence is 16 residues long.

This clone was recorded a few times. CDR3 region: CASSLQPRVPQPQHF. The CDR3, as DNA: TGTGCCAGCAGCTTACAACCCAGGGTGCCTCAGCCCCAGCATTTT. The V and J genes are TRBV7-2 and TRBJ1-5; D is possibly TRBD1 (5 bases). The CDR3 is 15 amino acids. V lost 2 bases, J lost 6 bases, and 14 bases lay in between. Per germline, CDR1 SGHTA and CDR2 FQGNSA.

The CDR3 protein is CASSLRQGAGDTQYF. In nucleotides, the CDR3 is TGTGCCAGCAGCTTGAGACAGGGGGCAGGAGATACGCAGTATTTT. The V gene is TRBV5-6, the J gene TRBJ2-3; 10 nucleotides agree with TRBD1. The CDR3 is made up of 15 amino acids. The ends lost 1 base at V and 5 bases at J; junction bases unmatched: 4. The germline gives CDR1 SGHDT, CDR2 YYEEEE.

This clone was observed a handful of times. The chain employs TRBV7-6 and TRBJ2-5; 10 bases are a match to TRBD1. The germline V gene encodes CDR1 SGHVS and CDR2 FNYEAQ. Trimming at V came to 4 bases and at J to 3 bases, leaving 5 bases not matched to a gene. There are 15 residues in the CDR3. CDR3 nucleotides: TGTGCCAGCAGCTCCTGGACAGGGGGAGAAGAGACCCAGTACTTC. As protein: CASSSWTGGEETQYF.